Sequencing of this T cell receptor (beta chain) was carried out in a study of post-analysis software for immune sequencing data. Points from the study as a whole: Five or six TRBV segments were significantly more frequent in patients than in controls. TRBV5-6, TRBV5-1 and TRBV20-1 were among these segments.

Prepared libraries of TCR beta cDNA carried unique molecular identifiers. Around 500,000 cDNA molecules were recovered from an input of roughly 0.85 to 10 million T cells. Via MiXCR, TCRdb re-called the PCR reads, giving one row per CDR3 protein. The sample lists roughly 800,000 distinct CDR3 sequences, just over 45% occurring once. This clonotype came up a few times. As yet, its antigen is unknown. Germline V gene data show CDR1 as SGHTA and CDR2 as FQGNSA. V lost 1 base and J lost 2, with 10 bases in between. This CDR3 spans 15 amino acids. Specimen: blood. The receptor was isolated from a girl aged 10 to 17 with multiple sclerosis. The chain employs TRBV7-2 and TRBJ2-3; D unresolved. The CDR3 nucleotides are TGTGCCAGCAGCTTAGACTTCTCTTTCACAGATACGCAGTATTTT. This codes for CASSLDFSFTDTQYF.